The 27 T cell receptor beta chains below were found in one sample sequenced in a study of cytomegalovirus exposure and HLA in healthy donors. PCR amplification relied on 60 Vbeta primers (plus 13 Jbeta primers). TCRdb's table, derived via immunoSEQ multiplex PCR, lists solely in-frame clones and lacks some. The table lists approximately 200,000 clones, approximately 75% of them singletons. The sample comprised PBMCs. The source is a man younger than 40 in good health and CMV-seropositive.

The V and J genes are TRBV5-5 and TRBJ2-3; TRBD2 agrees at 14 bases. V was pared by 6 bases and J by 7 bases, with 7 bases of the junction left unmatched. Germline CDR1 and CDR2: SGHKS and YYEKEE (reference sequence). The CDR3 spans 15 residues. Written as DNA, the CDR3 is TGTGCCAGCAACCGACTAGCGGGGGGGAGAAATACGCAGTATTTT. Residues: CASNRLAGGRNTQYF.

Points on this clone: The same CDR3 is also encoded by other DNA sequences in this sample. CDR3 sequence (DNA): TGTGCCAGCTCACCAGGCAGGGGGACAGATACGCAGTATTTT. This codes for CASSPGRGTDTQYF. The J gene is TRBJ2-3, the V gene TRBV18; 7 bases are a match to TRBD1. Germline V gives CDR1 KGHSH, CDR2 LQKENI. The trim removed 2 bases at V and 3 bases at J, leaving 2 bases unmatched. The CDR3 length is 14 residues.

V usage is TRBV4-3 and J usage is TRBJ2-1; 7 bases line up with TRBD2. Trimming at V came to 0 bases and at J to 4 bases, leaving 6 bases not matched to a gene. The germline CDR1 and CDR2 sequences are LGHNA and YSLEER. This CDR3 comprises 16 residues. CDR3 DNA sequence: TGCGCCAGCAGCCAAGATAAAAGCGGGACGTACAATGAGCAGTTCTTC. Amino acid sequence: CASSQDKSGTYNEQFF.

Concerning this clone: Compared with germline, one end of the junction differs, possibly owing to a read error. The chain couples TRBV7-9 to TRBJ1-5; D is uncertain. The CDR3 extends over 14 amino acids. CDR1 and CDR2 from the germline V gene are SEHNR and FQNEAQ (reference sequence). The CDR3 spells CSSSLAPGNQPQHF. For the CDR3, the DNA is TGTTCCAGCAGCTTAGCCCCGGGAAATCAGCCCCAGCATTTT.

CDR3 sequence (DNA): TGTGCCAGCAGCCACAGGGCACGAGTCACCCACGAGCAGTACTTC. As protein: CASSHRARVTHEQYF. The rearrangement joins TRBV2 to TRBJ2-7, with a possible D match to TRBD1 (6 bases). This CDR3 is 15 amino acids long. V dropped 6 bases and J dropped 5 bases, with 20 bases sitting between them. CDR1 and CDR2 from the germline V gene are SNHLY and FYNNEI.

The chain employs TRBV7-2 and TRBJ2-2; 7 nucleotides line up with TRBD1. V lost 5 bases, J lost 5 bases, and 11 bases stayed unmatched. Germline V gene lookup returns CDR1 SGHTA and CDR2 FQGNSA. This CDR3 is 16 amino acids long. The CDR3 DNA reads TGTGCCAGCAGCAATAACAGGGGAATGAGAACCGGGGAGCTGTTTTTT. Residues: CASSNNRGMRTGELFF. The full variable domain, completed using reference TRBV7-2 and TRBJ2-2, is GAGVSQSPSNKVTEKGKDVELRCDPISGHTALYWYRQSLGQGLEFLIYFQGNSAPDKSGLPSDRFSAERTGGSVSTLTIQRTQQEDSAVYLCASSNNRGMRTGELFFGEGSRLTVL.

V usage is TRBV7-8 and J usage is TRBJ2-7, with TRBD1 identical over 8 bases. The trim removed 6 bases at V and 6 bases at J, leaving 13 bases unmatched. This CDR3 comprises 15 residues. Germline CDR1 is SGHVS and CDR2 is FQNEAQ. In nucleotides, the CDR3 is TGTGCCAGCAGTATAAACCCGGGACAGGTGGTCGAGCAGTACTTC. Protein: CASSINPGQVVEQYF. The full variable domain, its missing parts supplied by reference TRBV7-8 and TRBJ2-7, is GAGVSQSPRYKVAKRGQDVALRCDPISGHVSLFWYQQALGQGPEFLTYFQNEAQLDKSGLPSDRFFAERPEGSVSTLKIQRTQQEDSAVYLCASSINPGQVVEQYFGPGTRLTVT.

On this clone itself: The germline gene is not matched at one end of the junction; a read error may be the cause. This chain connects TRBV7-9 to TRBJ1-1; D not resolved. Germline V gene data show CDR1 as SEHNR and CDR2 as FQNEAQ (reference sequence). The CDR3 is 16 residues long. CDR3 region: CSSSSPSSVGNTEAFF. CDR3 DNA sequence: TGTTCCAGCAGCTCCCCTAGTAGTGTTGGGAACACTGAAGCTTTCTTT.

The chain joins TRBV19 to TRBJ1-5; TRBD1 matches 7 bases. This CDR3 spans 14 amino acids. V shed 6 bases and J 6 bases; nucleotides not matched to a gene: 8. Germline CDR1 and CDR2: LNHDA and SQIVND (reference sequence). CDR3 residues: CASSDSGGGQPQHF. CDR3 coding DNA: TGTGCCAGTAGCGATTCAGGGGGAGGTCAGCCCCAGCATTTT.

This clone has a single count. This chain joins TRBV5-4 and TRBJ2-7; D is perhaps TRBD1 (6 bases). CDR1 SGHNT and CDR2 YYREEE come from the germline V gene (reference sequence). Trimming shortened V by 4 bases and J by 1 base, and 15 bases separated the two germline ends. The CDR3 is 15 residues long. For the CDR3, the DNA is TGTGCCAGCAGCGGTGGGGGCAGGTTTTCCTACGAGCAGTACTTC. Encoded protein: CASSGGGRFSYEQYF.

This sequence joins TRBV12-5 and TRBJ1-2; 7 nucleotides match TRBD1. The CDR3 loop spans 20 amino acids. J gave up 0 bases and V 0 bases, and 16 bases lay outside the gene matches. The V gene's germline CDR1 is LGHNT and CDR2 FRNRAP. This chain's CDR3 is CASGLVRGNRGHLANYGYTF. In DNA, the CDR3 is TGTGCTAGTGGTTTGGTACGAGGGAACAGGGGCCACCTAGCTAACTATGGCTACACCTTC.

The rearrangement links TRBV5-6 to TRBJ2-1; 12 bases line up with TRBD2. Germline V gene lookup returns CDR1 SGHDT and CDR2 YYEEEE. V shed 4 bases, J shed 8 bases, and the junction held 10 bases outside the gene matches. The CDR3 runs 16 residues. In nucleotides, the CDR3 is TGTGCCAGCAGCCTCCGGACTAGCGGGATTTTCGATGAGCAGTTCTTC. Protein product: CASSLRTSGIFDEQFF.

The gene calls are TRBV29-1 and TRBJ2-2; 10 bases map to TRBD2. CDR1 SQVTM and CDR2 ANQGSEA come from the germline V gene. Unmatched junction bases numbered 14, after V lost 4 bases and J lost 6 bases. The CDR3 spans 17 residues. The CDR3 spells CSVGPLLSSGSPGELFF. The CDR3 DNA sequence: TGCAGCGTTGGGCCCCTCCTTTCTAGCGGGAGTCCCGGGGAGCTGTTTTTT.

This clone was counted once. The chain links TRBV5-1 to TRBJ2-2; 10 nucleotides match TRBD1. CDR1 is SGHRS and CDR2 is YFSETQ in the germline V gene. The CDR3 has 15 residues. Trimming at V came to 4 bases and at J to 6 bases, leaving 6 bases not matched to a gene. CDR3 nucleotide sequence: TGCGCCAGCAGCATTGGACAGGGGGTCCCCGGGGAGCTGTTTTTT. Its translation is CASSIGQGVPGELFF.

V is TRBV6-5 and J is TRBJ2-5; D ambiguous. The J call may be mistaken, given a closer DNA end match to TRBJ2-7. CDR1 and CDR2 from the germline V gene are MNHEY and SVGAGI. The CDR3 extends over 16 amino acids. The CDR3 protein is CASSYKPISISYEQYF. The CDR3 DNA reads TGTGCCAGCAGTTACAAGCCGATCTCCATCTCCTACGAGCAGTACTTC.

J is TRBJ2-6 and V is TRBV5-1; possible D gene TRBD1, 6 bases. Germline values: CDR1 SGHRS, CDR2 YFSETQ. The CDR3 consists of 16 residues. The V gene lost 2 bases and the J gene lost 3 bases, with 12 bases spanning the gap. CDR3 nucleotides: TGCGCCAGCAGCTTTTCAGGGGCCCTTGGGGCCAACGTCCTGACTTTC. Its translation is CASSFSGALGANVLTF.

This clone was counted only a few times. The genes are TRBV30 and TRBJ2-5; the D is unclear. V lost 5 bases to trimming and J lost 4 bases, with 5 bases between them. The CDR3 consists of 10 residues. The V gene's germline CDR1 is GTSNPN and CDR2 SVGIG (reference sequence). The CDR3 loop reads CAWEAETQYF. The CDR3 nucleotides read TGTGCCTGGGAGGCAGAGACCCAGTACTTC.

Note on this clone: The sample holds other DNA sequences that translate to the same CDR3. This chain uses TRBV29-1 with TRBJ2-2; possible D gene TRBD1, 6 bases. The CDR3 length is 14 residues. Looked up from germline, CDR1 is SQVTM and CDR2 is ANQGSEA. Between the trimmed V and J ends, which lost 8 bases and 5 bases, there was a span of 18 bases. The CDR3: CSIPGRGITGELFF. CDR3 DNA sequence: TGCAGCATACCCGGCAGGGGTATAACCGGGGAGCTGTTTTTT.

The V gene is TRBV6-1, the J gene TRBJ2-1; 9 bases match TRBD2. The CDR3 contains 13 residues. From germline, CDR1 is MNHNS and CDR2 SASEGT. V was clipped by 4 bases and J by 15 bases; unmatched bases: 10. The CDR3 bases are TGTGCCAGCAGTGCCTCTAGCGGGGCCGTAGGGTTCTTC. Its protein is CASSASSGAVGFF.

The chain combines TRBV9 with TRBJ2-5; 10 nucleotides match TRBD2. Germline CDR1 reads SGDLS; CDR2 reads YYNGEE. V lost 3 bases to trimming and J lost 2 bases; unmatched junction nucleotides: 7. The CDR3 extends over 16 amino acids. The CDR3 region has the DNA TGTGCCAGCAGCGCATCAGCGGGAGGGCCGCAAGAGACCCAGTACTTC. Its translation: CASSASAGGPQETQYF.

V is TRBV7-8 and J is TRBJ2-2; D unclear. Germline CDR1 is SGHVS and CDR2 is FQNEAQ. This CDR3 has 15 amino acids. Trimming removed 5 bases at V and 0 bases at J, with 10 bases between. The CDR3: CASSPRVANTGELFF. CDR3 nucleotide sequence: TGTGCCAGCAGCCCCCGGGTCGCGAACACCGGGGAGCTGTTTTTT.

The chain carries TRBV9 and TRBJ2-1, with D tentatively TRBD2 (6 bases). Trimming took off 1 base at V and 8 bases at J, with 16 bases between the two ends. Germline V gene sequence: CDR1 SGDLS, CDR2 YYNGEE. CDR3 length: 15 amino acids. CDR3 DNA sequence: TGTGCCAGCAGCGTAACGGGACTCATCTCCGATGAGCAGTTCTTC. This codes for CASSVTGLISDEQFF.

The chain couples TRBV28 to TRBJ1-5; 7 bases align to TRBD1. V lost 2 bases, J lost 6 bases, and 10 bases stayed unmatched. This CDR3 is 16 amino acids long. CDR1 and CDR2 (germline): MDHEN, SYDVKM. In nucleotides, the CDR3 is TGTGCCAGCAGTTTACCGACAGGGATGGTCGGTCAGCCCCAGCATTTT. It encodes CASSLPTGMVGQPQHF.

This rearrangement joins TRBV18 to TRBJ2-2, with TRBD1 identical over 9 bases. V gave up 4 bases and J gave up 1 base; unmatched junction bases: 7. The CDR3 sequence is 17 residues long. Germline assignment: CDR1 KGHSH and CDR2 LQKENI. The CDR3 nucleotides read TGTGCCAGCTCACGGCAACAGGGACAGGGGAACACCGGGGAGCTGTTTTTT. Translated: CASSRQQGQGNTGELFF.

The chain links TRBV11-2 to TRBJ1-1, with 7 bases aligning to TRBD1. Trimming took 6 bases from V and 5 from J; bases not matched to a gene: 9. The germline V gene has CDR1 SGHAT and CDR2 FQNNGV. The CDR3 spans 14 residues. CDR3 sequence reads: CASRHVQGRTEAFF. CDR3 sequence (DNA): TGTGCCAGCAGACACGTACAGGGGAGAACTGAAGCTTTCTTT.

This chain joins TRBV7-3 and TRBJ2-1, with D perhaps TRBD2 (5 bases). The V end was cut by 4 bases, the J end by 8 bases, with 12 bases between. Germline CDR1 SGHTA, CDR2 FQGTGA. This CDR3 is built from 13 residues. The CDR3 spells CASSWRALDEQFF. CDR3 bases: TGTGCCAGCAGCTGGCGGGCTTTAGATGAGCAGTTCTTC.

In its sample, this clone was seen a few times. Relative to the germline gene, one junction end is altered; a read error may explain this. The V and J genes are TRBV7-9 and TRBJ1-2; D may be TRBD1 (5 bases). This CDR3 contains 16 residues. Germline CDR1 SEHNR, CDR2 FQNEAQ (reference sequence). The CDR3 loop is CSSSYPGSLANYGYTF. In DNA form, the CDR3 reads TGTTCCAGCAGCTACCCAGGGTCTCTAGCTAACTATGGCTACACCTTC.